This TCR beta chain is from a study of T cell repertoires in cytomegalovirus infection. The table lists this clonotype with many counts. Its cognate antigen is unknown. The V end lost 8 bases, the J end lost 4 bases, and 17 bases lay between the germline ends. The CDR3 runs 14 residues. From germline, CDR1 is LNHDA and CDR2 SQIVND (reference sequence). MiXCR was run by TCRdb on the reads, yielding one entry per CDR3 protein. The sample shows some 110,000 distinct CDR3 sequences, over 9% of them seen only once. The chain recombines TRBV19 with TRBJ1-2; D possibly corresponds to TRBD1 (6 bases). This receptor was identified in a human donor in good health (CMV status not recorded). Some clones in this sample may be carry-over from other donors' samples. Material for sequencing was PBMCs, sequenced either directly or after in vitro stimulation (not recorded which). The CDR3 sequence: CASGRTAASYGYTF. Written as DNA, the CDR3 is TGTGCCAGTGGACGGACAGCGGCCTCCTATGGCTACACCTTC.